This T cell receptor beta chain was captured by sequencing in a study of blood T cell repertoires in COVID-19. About the study: Acute-phase and convalescent COVID-19 samples originated in the United States, Italy and Spain.

Repertoires were generated with immunoSEQ multiplex PCR, while TCRdb's copy carries only in-frame clones and drops some. The repertoire consists of 200,000 to 250,000 clones, with around 85% occurring once and the leading ten covering 3% to 4%. The CDR3 runs 14 residues. The V segment lost 2 bases and the J segment 7 bases; nucleotides outside the gene matches: 7. The germline CDR1 and CDR2 sequences are KGHSH and LQKENI. The TCR originated in a woman aged 40-49 years with acute COVID-19. The J gene is TRBJ1-2, the V gene TRBV18, with 7 bases lining up with TRBD1. Sequenced material: PBMCs or T cells enriched from blood (not recorded which). DNA for the CDR3: TGTGCCAGCTCACCAACAGGGGTCTCCGGTGGCTACACCTTC. This translates into CASSPTGVSGGYTF.